Presented here are 9 T cell receptor beta chains from one specimen sequenced in a study of T-cell reconstitution after alpha-beta-depleted transplantation in children. Molecular barcoding with unique molecular identifiers was used for the TCRbeta library. One entry per CDR3 protein results from TCRdb running MiXCR on the PCR reads. The sample holds around 450,000 distinct CDR3 sequences; around 46% are singletons and the top ten take approximately 30%. The source was PBMCs, collected before TCRalphabeta/CD19-depleted stem cell transplant. The receptors here all came from a girl aged 2-10 years with aplastic anemia, due to receive a stem cell transplant.

V and J are TRBV12-3 or TRBV12-4 and TRBJ1-1; D is unclear. The CDR3 is 12 residues long. V shed 7 bases and J shed 0 bases, with 6 bases lying between them. Written as DNA, the CDR3 is TGTGCCAGCACCTGGTTGAACACTGAAGCTTTCTTT. Its protein product is CASTWLNTEAFF.

The rearrangement joins TRBV19 to TRBJ1-5; the D gene is possibly TRBD1 (5 bases). Deletions cut 10 bases from V and 3 bases from J, with 25 bases between. CDR3 length equals 17 residues. Germline V gene sequence: CDR1 LNHDA, CDR2 SQIVND (reference sequence). The CDR3 sequence is CATGGRLQGKVNQPQHF. In DNA, the CDR3 is TGTGCCACTGGAGGGAGGCTGCAGGGCAAGGTCAATCAGCCCCAGCATTTT.

The chain uses TRBV20-1 and TRBJ2-4; 9 bases align to TRBD1. The CDR3 loop spans 13 amino acids. After removal of 6 bases from V and 7 bases from J, the junction contained 7 bases not matched to a gene. Germline V gene lookup returns CDR1 DFQATT and CDR2 SNEGSKA (reference sequence). The CDR3, as DNA: TGCAGTGCAGCCGGGACAGGGTATAACATTCAGTACTTC. The encoded protein is CSAAGTGYNIQYF.

Comment on this clonotype: At one boundary the junction diverges from the germline segment, which might be a read error. V and J are TRBV20-1 and TRBJ2-1; 8 bases agree with TRBD2. Germline CDR1 is DFQATT and CDR2 is SNEGSKA (reference sequence). The CDR3 contains 17 residues. The CDR3 nucleotides read TGCTGTGCTAGAGGACCGAGACTAGCGAGCTCCTACAATGAGCAGTTCTTC. This gives the protein CCARGPRLASSYNEQFF.

This clonotype occurred once. The chain employs TRBV28 and TRBJ2-5; 11 positions agree with TRBD1. The CDR3 is made up of 15 amino acids. Germline CDR1 MDHEN, CDR2 SYDVKM. J lost 3 bases, V lost 7 bases, and 7 bases had no gene match. This chain's CDR3 is CASTQPGQGEETQYF. In DNA, the CDR3 is TGTGCCAGCACCCAGCCGGGACAGGGGGAAGAGACCCAGTACTTC.

This clonotype was counted only a few times. The J gene is TRBJ2-7, the V gene TRBV11-2; 12 nucleotides align to TRBD2. In germline, CDR1 is SGHAT, CDR2 FQNNGV. The CDR3 consists of 20 residues. After removal of 1 base from V and 2 bases from J, the junction contained 15 bases not matched to a gene. As DNA, the CDR3 is TGTGCCAGCAGCTTAGGAAAGGGGGTCCCGGGACTAGCGGGCCCCTACGAGCAGTACTTC. Its translation: CASSLGKGVPGLAGPYEQYF.

In its sample, this clonotype was seen many times. Its ends do not fully match the called genes, so a read error is possible. V gene TRBV12-3 or TRBV12-4 combines with J gene TRBJ1-2; 8 positions agree with TRBD1. The CDR3 loop spans 13 amino acids. The CDR3 is CASSPLQGGEASF. CDR3 bases: TGTGCCAGCAGTCCGTTACAGGGGGGCGAGGCCTCCTTC.

This clonotype was detected a few times. This chain uses TRBV28 with TRBJ2-1, with TRBD2 matching over 12 bases. V was pared by 2 bases and J by 7 bases, with 9 bases of the junction left unmatched. This CDR3 has 17 amino acids. Germline-derived CDR1 and CDR2 are MDHEN and SYDVKM. In DNA form, the CDR3 reads TGTGCCAGCAGTTTAGACAACCTAGCGGGAGGGTGGAATGAGCAGTTCTTC. Its protein product is CASSLDNLAGGWNEQFF.

The V gene is TRBV4-2, the J gene TRBJ1-6; tentative D call: TRBD1 (6 bases). This CDR3 contains 14 residues. Trimming left V 4 bases short and J 9 bases short, with 13 bases between. Looked up from germline, CDR1 is LGHNA and CDR2 is YNFKEQ. CDR3 DNA: TGTGCCAGCAGCCCAGCTACAGGGAGTTCACCCCTCCACTTT. It yields the protein CASSPATGSSPLHF.